Presented here are 20 T cell receptor beta chains from one specimen sequenced in a study of regulatory T cells in long-lasting Graves disease. Sequencing libraries for TCR beta were prepared with iRepertoire HTBI primers and Arm-PCR of CDR3 regions. TCRdb ran MiXCR on the multiplex PCR reads and lists one entry per CDR3 protein. The sample consists of 400,000 to 450,000 distinct CDR3 sequences, about 16% of them appearing once. Time point reported: newly diagnosed GD, antithyroid drugs for less than 3 months. Extracted RNA from PBMCs served as the source of the TCR library. The sample was also reused in another study, on T cells in Graves' hyperthyroidism and ophthalmopathy.

Material: peripheral blood mononuclear cells (PBMCs), obtained at new diagnosis, from a patient treated with antithyroid drugs. The receptor source for this set is a woman in her thirties with Graves disease.

This clonotype was seen only a few times. The V gene is TRBV6-2 or TRBV6-3, the J gene TRBJ2-2; D not certain. This CDR3 has 16 amino acids. The V gene lost 2 bases and the J gene lost 1 base, with 11 bases spanning the gap. Germline lookup yields CDR1 MNHEY and CDR2 SVGEGT. The CDR3 loop reads CASSYEAGVNTGELFF. The CDR3 nucleotides are TGTGCCAGCAGTTACGAGGCAGGCGTGAACACCGGGGAGCTGTTTTTT.

Remarks on this clonotype: Since the CDR3 does not end with the conserved phenylalanine or tryptophan, this likely comes from a read error. This chain connects TRBV12-5 to TRBJ1-1; a weak D match, TRBD1 (6 bases). This CDR3 contains 12 residues. In germline, CDR1 is LGHNT, CDR2 FRNRAP. V shed 5 bases and J shed 3 bases, with 7 bases lying between them. CDR3 region: CASGAGDTEAFL. As DNA, the CDR3 is TGTGCTAGTGGTGCAGGGGACACTGAAGCTTTCCTT.

Ten or more counts support this clonotype. The chain uses TRBV20-1 and TRBJ2-7; no reliable D call. The CDR3 extends over 12 amino acids. CDR1 is DFQATT and CDR2 is SNEGSKA in the germline V gene (reference sequence). Trimming removed 1 base at V and 3 bases at J, with 7 bases between. The CDR3 region is CSARGQVYEQYF. As DNA, the CDR3 is TGCAGTGCTAGAGGACAAGTCTACGAGCAGTACTTC.

In this sample, this clonotype turned up many times. The gene calls are TRBV5-1 and TRBJ2-1, with 10 nucleotides matching TRBD1. Germline-derived CDR1 and CDR2 are SGHRS and YFSETQ. The length of the CDR3 is 16 residues. The trim removed 0 bases at V and 6 bases at J, leaving 6 bases unmatched. CDR3 nucleotide sequence: TGCGCCAGCAGCTTGGCTCGACAGGGGGCCCTCAATGAGCAGTTCTTC. It codes for CASSLARQGALNEQFF. Together with reference TRBV5-1 and TRBJ2-1, the CDR3 gives the full variable domain: KAGVTQTPRYLIKTRGQQVTLSCSPISGHRSVSWYQQTPGQGLQFLFEYFSETQRNKGNFPGRFSGRQFSNSRSEMNVSTLELGDSALYLCASSLARQGALNEQFFGPGTRLTVL.

Many counts were recorded for this clonotype. This sequence joins TRBV7-8 and TRBJ1-1, with D possibly being TRBD1 (5 bases). From germline, CDR1 is SGHVS and CDR2 FQNEAQ. V lost 5 bases and J 4 bases, leaving 14 bases between the germline ends. CDR3 length: 14 residues. The CDR3 coding sequence is TGTGCCAGCAGCCCTCGGAGCGGGGGCACTGAAGCTTTCTTT. Amino acids: CASSPRSGGTEAFF.

This clonotype has at least ten counts. The chain couples TRBV5-6 to TRBJ2-5, with a tentative D call TRBD2 (5 bases). The CDR3 is 14 amino acids. Between the trimmed V and J ends, which lost 4 bases and 5 bases, there was a span of 15 bases. CDR1 and CDR2 from the germline V gene are SGHDT and YYEEEE. The CDR3 loop is CASSQLVARETQYF. The CDR3 DNA reads as TGTGCCAGCAGCCAACTAGTGGCCCGGGAGACCCAGTACTTC. Together with reference TRBV5-6 and TRBJ2-5, the CDR3 gives the full variable domain: DAGVTQSPTHLIKTRGQQVTLRCSPKSGHDTVSWYQQALGQGPQFIFQYYEEEERQRGNFPDRFSGHQFPNYSSELNVNALLLGDSALYLCASSQLVARETQYFGPGTRLLVL.

This clonotype was detected many times. This chain links TRBV7-9 with TRBJ2-1, with 8 bases matching TRBD2. Germline lookup yields CDR1 SEHNR and CDR2 FQNEAQ (reference sequence). V lost 3 bases to trimming and J lost 10 bases; unmatched junction nucleotides: 11. The CDR3 contains 15 residues. This CDR3 is CASSFGTSFLEEQFF. The DNA of the CDR3 is TGTGCCAGCAGCTTTGGGACTAGTTTTCTCGAGGAGCAGTTCTTC.

This clonotype was observed many times. The chain couples TRBV12-3 or TRBV12-4 to TRBJ2-2, with a tentative D call TRBD1 (5 bases). The CDR3 runs 19 residues. Deletions cut 1 base from V and 6 bases from J, with 24 bases between. CDR3 residues: CASSLDLSRVIGSPGELFF. CDR3 nucleotides: TGTGCCAGCAGTTTAGATCTCTCCAGGGTAATAGGGTCTCCCGGGGAGCTGTTTTTT.

This clonotype has just a few counts. V usage is TRBV7-9 and J usage is TRBJ2-5; possible D gene TRBD2, 6 bases. This CDR3 region has 13 residues. Trimming shortened V by 6 bases and J by 1 base, and 9 bases separated the two germline ends. Germline CDR1 reads SEHNR; CDR2 reads FQNEAQ (reference sequence). CDR3 region: CASRGGVQETQYF. The CDR3 bases are TGTGCCAGCAGGGGCGGGGTCCAAGAGACCCAGTACTTC.

Many counts were recorded for this clonotype. V gene TRBV6-4 combines with J gene TRBJ2-7; 8 bases fit TRBD2. Per germline, CDR1 MRHNA and CDR2 SNTAGT. Trimming cost V 5 bases and J 5 bases; bases outside gene matches: 8. The CDR3 is 14 amino acids. The CDR3 loop reads CASSTGGLANEQYF. Written as DNA, the CDR3 is TGTGCCAGCAGTACGGGAGGGTTGGCTAACGAGCAGTACTTC.

The rearrangement joins TRBV7-8 to TRBJ1-1; no firm D call. CDR1 is SGHVS and CDR2 is FQNEAQ in the germline V gene. The CDR3 is 15 residues long. V was shortened by 5 bases and J by 3 bases, with 16 bases between the two germline ends. Here the CDR3 DNA reads TGTGCCAGCAGCCTCTACGAGCGTCCCGACACTGAAGCTTTCTTT. Amino acids: CASSLYERPDTEAFF.

The chain is built from TRBV24-1 and TRBJ1-5; D is uncertain. This CDR3 region has 14 residues. V was shortened by 0 bases and J by 0 bases, with 2 bases between the two germline ends. Germline values: CDR1 KGHDR, CDR2 SFDVKD. Here the CDR3 reads CATSDLNSNQPQHF. In DNA, the CDR3 is TGTGCCACCAGTGATTTGAATAGCAATCAGCCCCAGCATTTT.

Many counts were recorded for this clonotype. The chain uses TRBV7-9 and TRBJ2-5; the match to TRBD1 covers 7 bases. Trimming at V came to 3 bases and at J to 2 bases, leaving 6 bases not matched to a gene. The CDR3 runs to 15 residues. The germline gives CDR1 SEHNR, CDR2 FQNEAQ (reference sequence). CDR3 in DNA: TGTGCCAGCAGCTTTTTCGGGGACAGACAAGAGACCCAGTACTTC. Amino acid sequence: CASSFFGDRQETQYF.

This clonotype has just a few counts. The rearrangement joins TRBV7-2 to TRBJ1-2; no clear D. Trimming stripped 1 base from V and 3 bases from J, with 9 bases between. This CDR3 is 14 amino acids long. CDR1 and CDR2 (germline): SGHTA, FQGNSA. CDR3 sequence reads: CASSLVSEDYGYTF. The CDR3 DNA sequence: TGTGCCAGCAGCTTAGTATCCGAGGACTATGGCTACACCTTC.

The rearrangement links TRBV5-1 to TRBJ1-1; 7 positions agree with TRBD1. The CDR3 totals 15 residues. CDR1 is SGHRS, CDR2 YFSETQ, per germline. J lost 0 bases, V lost 2 bases, and 4 bases had no gene match. Here the CDR3 DNA reads TGCGCCAGCAGCTTTGCAGGGGGACTGAACACTGAAGCTTTCTTT. Encoded protein: CASSFAGGLNTEAFF. The variable domain in full, with the rest retrieved from reference TRBV5-1 and TRBJ1-1, is KAGVTQTPRYLIKTRGQQVTLSCSPISGHRSVSWYQQTPGQGLQFLFEYFSETQRNKGNFPGRFSGRQFSNSRSEMNVSTLELGDSALYLCASSFAGGLNTEAFFGQGTRLTVV.

This clonotype was counted many times. V gene TRBV2 combines with J gene TRBJ2-1; 10 bases line up with TRBD2. The CDR3 has 18 residues. Losses at the gene ends were 6 bases for V and 3 bases for J; bases not matched to a gene: 14. Germline CDR1 and CDR2: SNHLY and FYNNEI. The CDR3 bases are TGTGCCAGCAGCTCACGTCCGGCTAGCGGGAGTTTCTACAATGAGCAGTTCTTC. It specifies CASSSRPASGSFYNEQFF.

In this sample, this clonotype turned up a few times. V usage is TRBV12-3 or TRBV12-4 and J usage is TRBJ2-3; D gene unclear. The CDR3 has 14 amino acids. V lost 5 bases, J lost 4 bases, and 13 bases lay in between. The DNA for the CDR3 is TGTGCCAGCAGTAGTTATTCAGAGGCAGATACGCAGTATTTT. It is translated as CASSSYSEADTQYF.

This chain links TRBV6-1 with TRBJ2-2, with D hard to call. V shed 5 bases and J shed 7 bases, with 8 bases lying between them. This CDR3 is built from 12 residues. Germline V gives CDR1 MNHNS, CDR2 SASEGT. CDR3 DNA: TGTGCCAGCAGTCCTTACATCGGGGAGCTGTTTTTT. This sequence encodes CASSPYIGELFF.

The V and J genes are TRBV24-1 and TRBJ1-2; 11 positions agree with TRBD1. CDR1 KGHDR and CDR2 SFDVKD come from the germline V gene. Trimming at V came to 4 bases and at J to 7 bases, leaving 7 bases not matched to a gene. This CDR3 has 15 residues. The CDR3 region is CATSDRGQGAPGYTF. CDR3 in DNA: TGTGCCACCAGTGACAGAGGACAGGGGGCGCCTGGCTACACCTTC.

This clonotype has at least ten counts. V usage is TRBV12-3 or TRBV12-4 and J usage is TRBJ2-7; TRBD1 agrees at 7 bases. Germline trimming cut 3 bases from V and 4 bases from J; bases unmatched to any gene: 6. The CDR3 spans 14 residues. In DNA, the CDR3 is TGTGCCAGCAGTTTTTCGGCAGGGGGTTACGAGCAGTACTTC. This sequence encodes CASSFSAGGYEQYF.